These T cell receptor beta chains were read from a single sample in a study of regulatory T cells in long-lasting Graves disease. TCRdb analysed the multiplex PCR reads with MiXCR anew, one entry per CDR3 protein. The repertoire has about 460,000 distinct CDR3 sequences, 12% to 15% of them found once; the top ten carry roughly 15%. These same records also appear under a second study, on T cells in Graves' hyperthyroidism and ophthalmopathy.

The source material was peripheral blood mononuclear cells (PBMCs), sampled at new diagnosis, from a patient treated with antithyroid drugs. The receptors were gathered from a woman aged 45-59 years with Graves disease. CDR3s include the opening cysteine and the closing phenylalanine or tryptophan. D genes are given only for firm matches. Not every row has a clone size; where given, it reads once, few, many or a size class.

clone_size j_call v_call d_call cdr3_aa cdr3_nt
. TRBJ2-4 TRBV19 . CASNNPGDAKNIQYF TGTGCCAGTAATAATCCGGGGGATGCCAAAAACATTCAGTACTTC
many TRBJ2-3 TRBV14 . CASSPRIAEVTDTQYF TGTGCCAGCAGCCCCCGGATAGCGGAGGTCACAGATACGCAGTATTTT
. TRBJ2-1 TRBV28 TRBD2 CASTILGAGAPNEQFF TGTGCCAGCACCATACTCGGCGCGGGAGCTCCCAATGAGCAGTTCTTC
many TRBJ2-1 TRBV7-9 TRBD2 CASSLAGGPGNEQFF TGTGCCAGCAGCTTAGCGGGAGGGCCGGGCAATGAGCAGTTCTTC
. TRBJ2-1 TRBV4-1 . CASSQETGLGEQFF TGCGCCAGCAGCCAAGAAACCGGGCTGGGGGAGCAGTTCTTC
many TRBJ1-1 TRBV20-1 TRBD1 CSATHDRGQRTEAFF TGCAGTGCTACTCACGACAGGGGGCAGAGGACTGAAGCTTTCTTT
. TRBJ2-1 TRBV28 . CASSLTGNYNEQFF TGTGCCAGCAGTTTAACAGGGAACTACAATGAGCAGTTCTTC
. TRBJ2-3 TRBV7-9 TRBD2 CASTTPGLAGGPRHTDTQYF TGTGCCAGCACCACGCCGGGACTAGCGGGAGGGCCTCGACACACAGATACGCAGTATTTT
. TRBJ2-3 TRBV28 TRBD1 CASSLTGGATDTQYF TGTGCCAGCAGTTTGACAGGGGGGGCGACAGATACGCAGTATTTT
few TRBJ1-4 TRBV5-1 . CASSQPEGVGEKLFF TGCGCCAGCAGCCAACCCGAGGGGGTTGGTGAAAAACTGTTTTTT
. TRBJ1-4 TRBV6-1 TRBD1 CASSRQGVTTNEKLFF TGTGCCAGCAGCAGACAGGGAGTCACAACTAATGAAAAACTGTTTTTT
. TRBJ2-3 TRBV3-1 TRBD1 CASSQDRGQGTDTQYF TGTGCCAGCAGCCAAGACCGGGGACAGGGGACAGATACGCAGTATTTT
many TRBJ2-1 TRBV24-1 TRBD1 CATSDTGQGAGNEQFF TGTGCCACCAGTGATACGGGACAGGGGGCAGGAAATGAGCAGTTCTTC
few TRBJ2-3 TRBV7-9 TRBD2 CASSLLREWWPDTQYF TGTGCCAGCAGCTTGTTGCGGGAGTGGTGGCCAGATACGCAGTATTTT
many TRBJ2-7 TRBV10-3 TRBD1 CAIRVDRVSYEQYF TGTGCCATCAGAGTAGACAGGGTCTCCTACGAGCAGTACTTC
many TRBJ2-2 TRBV14 TRBD2 CASSTRTSGRPNTGELFF TGTGCCAGCAGCACCCGGACTAGCGGGAGGCCGAACACCGGGGAGCTGTTTTTT
. TRBJ2-7 TRBV7-9 . CASSWGSGLNEQYF TGTGCCAGCAGCTGGGGGTCAGGGCTGAACGAGCAGTACTTC
many TRBJ2-7 TRBV7-3 . CASSANGTYAYEQYF TGTGCCAGCAGCGCCAACGGGACTTATGCCTACGAGCAGTACTTC
many TRBJ1-1 TRBV6-2/TRBV6-3 . CATARSGGTEAFF TGTGCCACCGCGAGGTCGGGAGGCACTGAAGCTTTCTTT
few TRBJ1-4 TRBV4-1 TRBD1 CASSQPGQGRILFF TGCGCCAGCAGCCAACCGGGACAGGGGCGAATCTTGTTTTTT
many TRBJ2-3 TRBV27 TRBD2 CASSPTQGTITDTQYF TGTGCCAGCAGTCCCACCCAAGGGACTATCACAGATACGCAGTATTTT
. TRBJ2-7 TRBV6-1 . CASDPGYSYEQYF TGTGCCAGCGACCCGGGATACTCCTACGAGCAGTACTTC
. TRBJ2-3 TRBV19 TRBD2 CASSFAGDGGDTQYF TGTGCCAGTAGCTTCGCGGGGGACGGTGGAGATACGCAGTATTTT
many TRBJ1-1 TRBV10-3 . CAISATGNTEAFF TGTGCCATCAGCGCGACAGGGAACACTGAAGCTTTCTTT
many TRBJ2-7 TRBV5-6 TRBD1 CASSLFGQGAHEQYF TGTGCCAGCAGCTTGTTCGGCCAGGGGGCGCACGAGCAGTACTTC
many TRBJ1-5 TRBV6-2/TRBV6-3 . CASSDQPASNQPQHF TGTGCCAGCAGTGATCAACCGGCGAGCAATCAGCCCCAGCATTTT
. TRBJ2-2 TRBV5-1 . CASSLGRVPTGELFF TGCGCCAGCAGCTTGGGTCGCGTCCCCACCGGGGAGCTGTTTTTT
. TRBJ2-7 TRBV15 . CATSKRFTYEQYF TGTGCCACCAGTAAAAGGTTTACCTACGAGCAGTACTTC
few TRBJ1-1 TRBV3-1 . CASSQKMGQNTEAFF TGTGCCAGCAGCCAAAAGATGGGACAGAACACTGAAGCTTTCTTT
few TRBJ2-7 TRBV18 TRBD1 CASSPQDRAYEQYF TGTGCCAGCTCACCACAGGACAGGGCCTACGAGCAGTACTTC
many TRBJ2-1 TRBV19 TRBD1 CASRPGQGLNEQFF TGTGCCAGTAGACCGGGACAGGGTCTCAATGAGCAGTTCTTC
many TRBJ2-2 TRBV27 TRBD2 CASTLSGSGGTGELFF TGTGCCAGCACCCTTAGCGGGTCCGGCGGCACCGGGGAGCTGTTTTTT
. TRBJ2-7 TRBV5-1 . CASSLDDSTYEQYF TGCGCCAGCAGCTTGGATGACAGCACCTACGAGCAGTACTTC
few TRBJ1-3 TRBV18 . CASSPVTGPRSDTIYF TGTGCCAGCTCACCAGTCACAGGGCCCCGATCGGACACCATATATTTT
many TRBJ2-1 TRBV24-1 . CATSDSTRGREFF TGTGCCACCAGTGACTCGACAAGGGGACGAGAGTTCTTC
. TRBJ2-7 TRBV4-2 . CASSQERTGSYEQYF TGTGCCAGCAGCCAAGAGCGGACTGGGTCCTACGAGCAGTACTTC